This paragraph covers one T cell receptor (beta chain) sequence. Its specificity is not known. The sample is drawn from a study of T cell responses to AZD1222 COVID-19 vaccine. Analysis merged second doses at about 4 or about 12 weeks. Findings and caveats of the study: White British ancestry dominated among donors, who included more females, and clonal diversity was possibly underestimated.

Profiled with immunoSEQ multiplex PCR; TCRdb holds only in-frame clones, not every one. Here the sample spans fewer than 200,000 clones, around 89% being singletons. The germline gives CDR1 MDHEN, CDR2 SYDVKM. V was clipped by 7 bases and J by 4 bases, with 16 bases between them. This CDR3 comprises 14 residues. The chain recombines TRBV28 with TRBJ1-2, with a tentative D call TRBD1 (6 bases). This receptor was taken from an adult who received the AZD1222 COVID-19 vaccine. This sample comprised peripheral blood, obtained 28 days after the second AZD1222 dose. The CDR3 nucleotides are TGTGCCAGCACCATTCACCGGGACACCTATGGCTACACCTTC. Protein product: CASTIHRDTYGYTF.